This TCR beta chain was identified during a study of Tregs in tolerant kidney transplant recipients. Whole-study results and caveats: Validation in larger populations is needed because few patients were studied. The most relevant donor-specific Treg TCRbeta repertoire apparently came from expansion with activated donor B cells.

The CDR3 contains 14 residues. The V end was cut by 6 bases, the J end by 7 bases, with 15 bases between. Germline CDR1 is SNHLY and CDR2 is FYNNEI. Comment on this clone: The antigen remains unidentified.

The protocol was immunoSEQ multiplex PCR, while the TCRdb copy is restricted to in-frame clones and leaves out a portion. The table records about 240,000 clones, approximately 84% of them present only once. Unstimulated Tregs (CD4+CD25+CD127-) and CD4+CD25- non-Tregs were sorted from PBMCs. The chain links TRBV2 to TRBJ2-2; perhaps TRBD1 as D (5 bases). The TCR comes from a human donor in good health. Sequenced input: CD4+ T cells from blood. DNA of the CDR3: TGTGCCAGCAGGCCTCAGGGTAGGGTCGGGGAGCTGTTTTTT. This gives the protein CASRPQGRVGELFF. Looking up the rest from reference TRBV2 and TRBJ2-2 gives the full variable domain: EPEVTQTPSHQVTQMGQEVILRCVPISNHLYFYWYRQILGQKVEFLVSFYNNEISEKSEIFDDQFSVERPDGSNFTLKIRSTKLEDSAMYFCASRPQGRVGELFFGEGSRLTVL.